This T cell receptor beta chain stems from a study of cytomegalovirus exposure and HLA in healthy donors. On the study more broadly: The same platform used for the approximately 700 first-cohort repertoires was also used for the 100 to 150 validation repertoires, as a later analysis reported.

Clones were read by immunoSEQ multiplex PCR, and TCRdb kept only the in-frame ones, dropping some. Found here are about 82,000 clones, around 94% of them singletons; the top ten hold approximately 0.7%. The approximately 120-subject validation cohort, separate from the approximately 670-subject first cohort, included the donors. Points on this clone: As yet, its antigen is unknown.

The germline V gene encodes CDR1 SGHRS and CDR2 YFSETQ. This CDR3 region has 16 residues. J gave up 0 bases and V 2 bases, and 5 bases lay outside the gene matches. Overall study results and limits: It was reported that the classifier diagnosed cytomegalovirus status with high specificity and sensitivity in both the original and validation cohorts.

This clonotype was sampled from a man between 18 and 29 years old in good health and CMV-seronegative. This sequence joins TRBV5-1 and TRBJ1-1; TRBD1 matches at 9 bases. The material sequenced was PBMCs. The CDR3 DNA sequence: TGCGCCAGCAGCTTTCTGACAGGGGGATTGAACACTGAAGCTTTCTTT. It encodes CASSFLTGGLNTEAFF.